This T cell receptor beta chain emerged from a study of control samples from healthy donors and cancer patients. The CDR3 runs to 15 residues. The V end lost 0 bases, the J end lost 6 bases, and 14 bases lay between the germline ends. Germline values: CDR1 PRHDT, CDR2 FYEKMQ (reference sequence). The table came from immunoSEQ multiplex PCR; TCRdb's copy has only in-frame clones and leaves some out. The repertoire has about 88,000 clones, over 90% of them found once; the top ten carry approximately 7.6%. The sequence was obtained from a man aged 18-30 years in good health. Material for sequencing was blood. The chain uses TRBV13 and TRBJ1-2, with D hard to call. CDR3 sequence (DNA): TGTGCCAGCAGCTTAGGCACGGGCAGCCTAAATGGCTACACCTTC. Translating it yields CASSLGTGSLNGYTF.